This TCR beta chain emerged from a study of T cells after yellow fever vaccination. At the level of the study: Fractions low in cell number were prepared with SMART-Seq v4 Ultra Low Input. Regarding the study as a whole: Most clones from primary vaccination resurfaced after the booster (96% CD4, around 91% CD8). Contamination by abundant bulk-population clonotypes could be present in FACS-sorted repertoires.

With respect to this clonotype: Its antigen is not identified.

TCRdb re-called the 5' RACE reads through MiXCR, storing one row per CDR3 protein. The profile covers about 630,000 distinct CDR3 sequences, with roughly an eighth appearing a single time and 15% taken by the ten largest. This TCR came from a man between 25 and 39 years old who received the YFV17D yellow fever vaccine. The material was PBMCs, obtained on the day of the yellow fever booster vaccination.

DNA of the CDR3: TGCAGCGCATATGGACTAGCGCATTCAGATACGCAGTATTTT. Amino acid sequence: CSAYGLAHSDTQYF. The chain combines TRBV20-1 with TRBJ2-3, with 9 bases aligning to TRBD2. Germline-derived CDR1 and CDR2 are DFQATT and SNEGSKA (reference sequence). The CDR3 is 14 amino acids.